The 5 T cell receptor beta chains below were found in one sample sequenced in a study of cytomegalovirus exposure and HLA in healthy donors. PCR primers comprised 60 Vbeta and 13 Jbeta primers. The data were produced by immunoSEQ multiplex PCR, yet TCRdb's version contains in-frame clones alone and is incomplete. Counted here are some 140,000 clones, 55% to 80% occurring once; the ten biggest clones make up 1.3%. Sequencing used PBMCs. Source of these receptors: a woman between 35 and 50 years old in good health and CMV-seronegative.

The chain joins TRBV2 to TRBJ2-3; 8 bases fit TRBD1. Losses at the gene ends were 8 bases for V and 6 bases for J; bases not matched to a gene: 10. The CDR3 length is 14 residues. CDR1 and CDR2 (germline): SNHLY, FYNNEI. The CDR3 sequence: CASDRTGLIDTQYF. The CDR3 DNA reads as TGTGCCAGCGACCGGACAGGGTTGATCGATACGCAGTATTTT. Looking up the rest from reference TRBV2 and TRBJ2-3 gives the full variable domain: EPEVTQTPSHQVTQMGQEVILRCVPISNHLYFYWYRQILGQKVEFLVSFYNNEISEKSEIFDDQFSVERPDGSNFTLKIRSTKLEDSAMYFCASDRTGLIDTQYFGPGTRLTVL.

The genes are TRBV6-6 and TRBJ2-5, with D tentatively TRBD1 (6 bases). V was shortened by 10 bases and J by 1 base, with 13 bases between the two germline ends. Germline V gene lookup returns CDR1 MNHNY and CDR2 SVGAGI (reference sequence). The CDR3 consists of 13 residues. CDR3 in amino acids: CATSRDTQETQYF. The CDR3 coding sequence is TGTGCCACCTCCAGGGACACCCAAGAGACCCAGTACTTC.

The rearrangement joins TRBV11-2 to TRBJ2-7; 7 nucleotides agree with TRBD2. The CDR3 has 15 amino acids. V trimming: 6 bases; J trimming: 0 bases; junction bases outside the gene matches: 8. Germline values: CDR1 SGHAT, CDR2 FQNNGV. The CDR3 here is CASRRRGDSSYEQYF. The DNA of the CDR3 is TGTGCCAGCAGAAGACGGGGGGACTCCTCCTACGAGCAGTACTTC. The whole variable domain, filled in from reference TRBV11-2 and TRBJ2-7, reads EAGVAQSPRYKIIEKRQSVAFWCNPISGHATLYWYQQILGQGPKLLIQFQNNGVVDDSQLPKDRFSAERLKGVDSTLKIQPAKLEDSAVYLCASRRRGDSSYEQYFGPGTRLTVT.

The V call is TRBV7-6, the J call TRBJ1-1; possible D gene TRBD1, 6 bases. Germline V lookup: CDR1 SGHVS, CDR2 FNYEAQ. CDR3 length: 14 amino acids. V was cut by 1 base and J by 4 bases, with 10 bases left in between. The CDR3 DNA is TGTGCCAGCAGCTTAGGGGGGCAAGTCACTGAAGCTTTCTTT. Translation gives CASSLGGQVTEAFF.

V usage is TRBV6-1 and J usage is TRBJ1-4; possibly TRBD1 for D (5 bases). Trimming shortened V by 6 bases and J by 7 bases, and 9 bases separated the two germline ends. Germline CDR1 is MNHNS and CDR2 is SASEGT. There are 12 residues in the CDR3. CDR3 loop: CASRQGREKLFF. The CDR3 DNA sequence: TGTGCCAGCAGGCAGGGCCGTGAAAAACTGTTTTTT.